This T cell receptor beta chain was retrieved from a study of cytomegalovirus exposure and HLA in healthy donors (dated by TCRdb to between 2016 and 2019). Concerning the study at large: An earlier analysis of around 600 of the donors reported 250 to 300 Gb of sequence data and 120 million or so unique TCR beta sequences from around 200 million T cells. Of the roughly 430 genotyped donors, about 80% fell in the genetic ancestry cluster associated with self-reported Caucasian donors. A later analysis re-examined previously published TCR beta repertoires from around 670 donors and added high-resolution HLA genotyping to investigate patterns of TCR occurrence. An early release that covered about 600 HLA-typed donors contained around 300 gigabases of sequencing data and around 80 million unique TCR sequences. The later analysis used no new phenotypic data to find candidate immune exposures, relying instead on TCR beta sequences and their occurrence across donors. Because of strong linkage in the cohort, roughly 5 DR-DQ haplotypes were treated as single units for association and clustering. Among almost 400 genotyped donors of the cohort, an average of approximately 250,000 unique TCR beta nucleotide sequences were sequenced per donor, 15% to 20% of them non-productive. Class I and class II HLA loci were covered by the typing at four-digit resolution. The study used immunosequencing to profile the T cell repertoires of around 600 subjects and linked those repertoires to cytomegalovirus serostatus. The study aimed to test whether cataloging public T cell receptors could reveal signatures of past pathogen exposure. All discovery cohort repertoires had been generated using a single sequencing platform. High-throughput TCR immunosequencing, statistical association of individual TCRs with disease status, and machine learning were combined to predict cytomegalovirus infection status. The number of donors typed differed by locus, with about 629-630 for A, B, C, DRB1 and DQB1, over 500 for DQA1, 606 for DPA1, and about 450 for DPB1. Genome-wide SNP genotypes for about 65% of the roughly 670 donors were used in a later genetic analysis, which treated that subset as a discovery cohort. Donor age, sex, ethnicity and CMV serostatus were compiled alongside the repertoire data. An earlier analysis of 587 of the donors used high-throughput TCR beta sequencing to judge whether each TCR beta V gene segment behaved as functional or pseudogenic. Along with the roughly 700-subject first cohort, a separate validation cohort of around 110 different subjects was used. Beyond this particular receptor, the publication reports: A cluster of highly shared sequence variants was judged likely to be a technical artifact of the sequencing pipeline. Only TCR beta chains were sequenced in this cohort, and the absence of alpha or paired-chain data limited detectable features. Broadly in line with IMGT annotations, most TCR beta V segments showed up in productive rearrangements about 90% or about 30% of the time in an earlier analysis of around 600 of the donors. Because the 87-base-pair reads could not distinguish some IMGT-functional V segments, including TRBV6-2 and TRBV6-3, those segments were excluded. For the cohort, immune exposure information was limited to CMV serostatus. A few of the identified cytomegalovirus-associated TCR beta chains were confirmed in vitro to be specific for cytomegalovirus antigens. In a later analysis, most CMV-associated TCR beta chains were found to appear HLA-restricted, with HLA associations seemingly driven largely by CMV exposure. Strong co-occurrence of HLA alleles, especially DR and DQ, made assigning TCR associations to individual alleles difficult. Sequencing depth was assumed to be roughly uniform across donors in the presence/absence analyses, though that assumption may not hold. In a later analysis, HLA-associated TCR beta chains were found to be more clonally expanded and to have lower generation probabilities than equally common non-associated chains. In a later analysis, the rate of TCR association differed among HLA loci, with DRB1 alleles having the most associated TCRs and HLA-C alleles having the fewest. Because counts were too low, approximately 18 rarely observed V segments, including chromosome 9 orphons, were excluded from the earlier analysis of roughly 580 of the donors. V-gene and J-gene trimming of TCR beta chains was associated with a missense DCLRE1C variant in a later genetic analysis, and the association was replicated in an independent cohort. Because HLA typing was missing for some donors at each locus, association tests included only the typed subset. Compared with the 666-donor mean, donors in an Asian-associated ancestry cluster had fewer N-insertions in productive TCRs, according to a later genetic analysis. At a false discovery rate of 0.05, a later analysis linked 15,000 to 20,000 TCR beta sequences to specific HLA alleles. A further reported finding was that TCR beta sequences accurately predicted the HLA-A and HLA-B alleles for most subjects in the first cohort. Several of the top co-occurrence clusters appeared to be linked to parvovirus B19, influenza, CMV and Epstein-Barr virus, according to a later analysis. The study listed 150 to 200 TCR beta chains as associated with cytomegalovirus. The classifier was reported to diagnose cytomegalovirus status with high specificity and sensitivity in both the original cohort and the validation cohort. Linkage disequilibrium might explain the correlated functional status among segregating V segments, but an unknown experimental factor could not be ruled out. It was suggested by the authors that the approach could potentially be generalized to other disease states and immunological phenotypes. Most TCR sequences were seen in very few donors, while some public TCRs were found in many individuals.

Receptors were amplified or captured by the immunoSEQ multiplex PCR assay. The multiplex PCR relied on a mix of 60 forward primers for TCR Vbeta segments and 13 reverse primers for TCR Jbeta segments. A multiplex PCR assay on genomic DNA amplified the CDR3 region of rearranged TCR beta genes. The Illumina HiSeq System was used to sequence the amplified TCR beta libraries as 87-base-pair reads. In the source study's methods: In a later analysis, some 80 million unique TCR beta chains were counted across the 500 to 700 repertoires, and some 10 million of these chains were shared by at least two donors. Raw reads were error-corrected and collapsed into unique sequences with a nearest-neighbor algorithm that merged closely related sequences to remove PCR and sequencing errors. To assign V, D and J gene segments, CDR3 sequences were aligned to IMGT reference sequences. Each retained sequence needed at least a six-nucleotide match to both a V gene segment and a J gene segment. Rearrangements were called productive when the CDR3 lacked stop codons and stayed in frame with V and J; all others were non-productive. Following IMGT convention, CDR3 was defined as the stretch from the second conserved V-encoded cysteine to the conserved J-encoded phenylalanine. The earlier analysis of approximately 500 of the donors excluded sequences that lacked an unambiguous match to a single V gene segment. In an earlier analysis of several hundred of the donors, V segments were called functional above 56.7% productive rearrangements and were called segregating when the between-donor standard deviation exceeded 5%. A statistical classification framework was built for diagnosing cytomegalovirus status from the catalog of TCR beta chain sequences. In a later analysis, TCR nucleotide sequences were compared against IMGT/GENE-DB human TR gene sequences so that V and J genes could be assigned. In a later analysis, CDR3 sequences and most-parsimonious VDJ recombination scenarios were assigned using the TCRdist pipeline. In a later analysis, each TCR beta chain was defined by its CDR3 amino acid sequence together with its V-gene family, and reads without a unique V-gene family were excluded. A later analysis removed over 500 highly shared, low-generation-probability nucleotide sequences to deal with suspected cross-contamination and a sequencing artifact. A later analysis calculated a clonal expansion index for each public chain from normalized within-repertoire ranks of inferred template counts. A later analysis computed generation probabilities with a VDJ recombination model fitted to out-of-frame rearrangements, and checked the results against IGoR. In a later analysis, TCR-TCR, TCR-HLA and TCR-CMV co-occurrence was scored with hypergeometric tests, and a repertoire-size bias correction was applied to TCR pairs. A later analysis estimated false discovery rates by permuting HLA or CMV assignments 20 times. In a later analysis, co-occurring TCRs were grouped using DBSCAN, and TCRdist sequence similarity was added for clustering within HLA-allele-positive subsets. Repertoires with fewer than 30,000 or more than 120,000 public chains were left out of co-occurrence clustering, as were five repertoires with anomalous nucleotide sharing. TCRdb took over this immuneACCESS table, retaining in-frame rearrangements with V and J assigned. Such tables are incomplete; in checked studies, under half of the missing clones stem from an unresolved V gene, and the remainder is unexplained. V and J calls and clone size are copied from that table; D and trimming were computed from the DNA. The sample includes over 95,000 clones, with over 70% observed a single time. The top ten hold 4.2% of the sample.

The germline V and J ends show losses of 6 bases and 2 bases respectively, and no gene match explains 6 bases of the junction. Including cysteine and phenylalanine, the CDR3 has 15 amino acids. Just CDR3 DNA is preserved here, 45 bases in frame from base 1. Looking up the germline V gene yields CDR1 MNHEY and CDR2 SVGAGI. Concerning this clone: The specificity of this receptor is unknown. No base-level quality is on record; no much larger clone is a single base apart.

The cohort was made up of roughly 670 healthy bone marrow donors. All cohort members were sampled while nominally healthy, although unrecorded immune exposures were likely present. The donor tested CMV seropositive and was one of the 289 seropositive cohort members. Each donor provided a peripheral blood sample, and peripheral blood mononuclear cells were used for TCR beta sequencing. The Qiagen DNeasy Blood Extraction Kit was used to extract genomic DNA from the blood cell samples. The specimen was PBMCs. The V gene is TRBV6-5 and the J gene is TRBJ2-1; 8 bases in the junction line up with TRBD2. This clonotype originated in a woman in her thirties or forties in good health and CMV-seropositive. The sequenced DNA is TGTGCCAGCAGGGATAGCGGGGCCCCCTACAATGAGCAGTTCTTC. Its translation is CASRDSGAPYNEQFF.